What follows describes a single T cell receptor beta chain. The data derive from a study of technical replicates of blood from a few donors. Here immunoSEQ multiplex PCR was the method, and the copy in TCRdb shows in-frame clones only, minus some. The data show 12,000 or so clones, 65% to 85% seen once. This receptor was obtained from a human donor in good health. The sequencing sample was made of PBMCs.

CDR3 nucleotides: TGTGCCACATTACAGGAGCCCTCCTACGAGCAGTACTTC. Amino acids: CATLQEPSYEQYF. The chain is built from TRBV2 and TRBJ2-7; D possibly corresponds to TRBD1 (5 bases). Germline CDR1 and CDR2: SNHLY and FYNNEI. The length of the CDR3 is 13 residues. The germline V and J ends were trimmed by 10 bases and 0 bases, with 13 bases remaining between them.